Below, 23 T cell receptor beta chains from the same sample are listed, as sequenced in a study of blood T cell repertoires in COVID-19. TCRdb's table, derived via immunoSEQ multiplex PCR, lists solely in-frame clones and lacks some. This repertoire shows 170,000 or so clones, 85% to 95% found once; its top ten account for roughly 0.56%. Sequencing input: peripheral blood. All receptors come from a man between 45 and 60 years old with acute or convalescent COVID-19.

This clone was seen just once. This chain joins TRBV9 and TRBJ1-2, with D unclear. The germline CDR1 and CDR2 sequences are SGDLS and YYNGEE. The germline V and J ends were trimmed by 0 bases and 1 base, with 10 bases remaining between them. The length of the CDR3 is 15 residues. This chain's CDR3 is CASSVGDTSNYGYTF. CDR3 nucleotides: TGTGCCAGCAGCGTAGGAGACACCAGTAACTATGGCTACACCTTC.

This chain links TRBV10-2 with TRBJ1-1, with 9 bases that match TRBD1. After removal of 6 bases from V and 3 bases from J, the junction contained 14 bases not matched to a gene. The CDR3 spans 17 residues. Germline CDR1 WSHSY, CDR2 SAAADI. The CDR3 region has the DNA TGCGCCAGCAGGACAGACAGGGGGTTTTTAAAGGACACTGAAGCTTTCTTT. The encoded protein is CASRTDRGFLKDTEAFF.

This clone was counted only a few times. The CDR3 reads CASSQDTLTGVNEKLFF. CDR3 coding DNA: TGCGCCAGCAGCCAAGATACCCTGACAGGAGTTAATGAAAAACTGTTTTTT. The rearrangement joins TRBV4-3 to TRBJ1-4; D perhaps matches TRBD1 (6 bases). In germline, CDR1 is LGHNA, CDR2 YSLEER. V was pared by 0 bases and J by 4 bases, with 15 bases between. The CDR3 covers 17 residues.

The chain's CDR3 is CASSLRAGDEAFF. CDR3 DNA sequence: TGTGCCAGCAGCTTGAGGGCAGGGGATGAAGCTTTCTTT. V is TRBV7-2 and J is TRBJ1-1, with D perhaps matching TRBD1 (6 bases). V lost 3 bases, J lost 7 bases, and 12 bases lay in between. Germline V gene data show CDR1 as SGHTA and CDR2 as FQGNSA. The CDR3 runs to 13 residues. The variable domain in full, completed from reference TRBV7-2 and TRBJ1-1, reads GAGVSQSPSNKVTEKGKDVELRCDPISGHTALYWYRQSLGQGLEFLIYFQGNSAPDKSGLPSDRFSAERTGGSVSTLTIQRTQQEDSAVYLCASSLRAGDEAFFGQGTRLTVV.

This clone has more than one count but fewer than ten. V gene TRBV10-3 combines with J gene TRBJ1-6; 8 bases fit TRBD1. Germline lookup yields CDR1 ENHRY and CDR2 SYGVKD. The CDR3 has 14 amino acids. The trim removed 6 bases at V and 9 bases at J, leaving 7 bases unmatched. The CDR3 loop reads CAISLGQGSSPLHF. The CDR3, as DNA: TGTGCCATCAGCCTCGGACAGGGTAGTTCACCCCTCCACTTT.

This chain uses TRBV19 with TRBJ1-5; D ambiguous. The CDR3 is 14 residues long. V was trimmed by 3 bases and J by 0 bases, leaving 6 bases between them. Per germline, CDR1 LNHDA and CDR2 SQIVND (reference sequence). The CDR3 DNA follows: TGTGCCAGTAGTATTAAAATTAGCAATCAGCCCCAGCATTTT. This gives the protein CASSIKISNQPQHF. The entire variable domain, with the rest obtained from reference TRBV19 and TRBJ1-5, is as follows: DGGITQSPKYLFRKEGQNVTLSCEQNLNHDAMYWYRQDPGQGLRLIYYSQIVNDFQKGDIAEGYSVSREKKESFPLTVTSAQKNPTAFYLCASSIKISNQPQHFGDGTRLSIL.

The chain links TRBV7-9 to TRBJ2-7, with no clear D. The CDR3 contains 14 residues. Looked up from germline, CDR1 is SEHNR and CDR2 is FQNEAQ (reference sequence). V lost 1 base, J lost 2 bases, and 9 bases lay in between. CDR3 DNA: TGTGCCAGCAGCTTAGGCGTGCAGGCCTACGAGCAGTACTTC. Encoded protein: CASSLGVQAYEQYF.

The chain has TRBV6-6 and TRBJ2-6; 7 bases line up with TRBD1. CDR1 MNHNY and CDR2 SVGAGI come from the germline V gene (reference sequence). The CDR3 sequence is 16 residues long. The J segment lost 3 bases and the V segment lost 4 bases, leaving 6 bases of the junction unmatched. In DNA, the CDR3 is TGTGCCAGCAGTTCAAACAGGGGTCTTGGGGCCAACGTCCTGACTTTC. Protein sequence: CASSSNRGLGANVLTF.

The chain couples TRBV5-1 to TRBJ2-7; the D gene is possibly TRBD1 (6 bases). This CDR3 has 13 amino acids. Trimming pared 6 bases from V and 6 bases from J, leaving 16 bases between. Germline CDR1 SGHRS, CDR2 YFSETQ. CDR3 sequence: CASTGVASGEQYF. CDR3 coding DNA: TGCGCCAGCACAGGGGTGGCTTCGGGCGAGCAGTACTTC.

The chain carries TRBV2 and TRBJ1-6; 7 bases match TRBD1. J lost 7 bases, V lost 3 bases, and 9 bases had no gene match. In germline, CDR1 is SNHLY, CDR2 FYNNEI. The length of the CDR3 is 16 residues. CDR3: CASSDEIQGMNSPLHF. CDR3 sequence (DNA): TGTGCCAGCAGTGACGAGATACAGGGGATGAATTCACCCCTCCACTTT.

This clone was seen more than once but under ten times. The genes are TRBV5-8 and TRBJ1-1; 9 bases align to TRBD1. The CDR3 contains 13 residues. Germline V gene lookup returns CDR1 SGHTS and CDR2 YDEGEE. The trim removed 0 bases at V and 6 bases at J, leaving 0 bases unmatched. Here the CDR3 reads CASSLGQGAEAFF. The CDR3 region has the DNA TGTGCCAGCAGCTTGGGACAGGGGGCTGAAGCTTTCTTT.

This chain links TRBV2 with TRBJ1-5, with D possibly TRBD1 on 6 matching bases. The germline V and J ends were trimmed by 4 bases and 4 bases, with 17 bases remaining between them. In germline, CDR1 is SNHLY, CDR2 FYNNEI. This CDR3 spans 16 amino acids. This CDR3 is CASSVLKTGPNQPQHF. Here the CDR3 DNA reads TGTGCCAGCAGTGTCTTAAAGACAGGACCTAATCAGCCCCAGCATTTT.

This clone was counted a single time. Written as DNA, the CDR3 is TGTGCCAGCAGCACAGACAGGGGCGATTCACCCCTCCACTTT. Translation: CASSTDRGDSPLHF. V and J are TRBV11-2 and TRBJ1-6; 8 bases match TRBD1. V lost 5 bases, J lost 8 bases, and 5 bases stayed unmatched. Looked up from germline, CDR1 is SGHAT and CDR2 is FQNNGV. CDR3 size: 14 residues.

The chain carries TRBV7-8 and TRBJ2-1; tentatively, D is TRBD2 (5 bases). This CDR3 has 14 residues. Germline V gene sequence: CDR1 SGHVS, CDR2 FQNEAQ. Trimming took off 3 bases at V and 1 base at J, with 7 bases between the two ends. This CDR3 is CASSLGASYNEQFF. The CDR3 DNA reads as TGTGCCAGCAGCTTGGGAGCTTCCTACAATGAGCAGTTCTTC.

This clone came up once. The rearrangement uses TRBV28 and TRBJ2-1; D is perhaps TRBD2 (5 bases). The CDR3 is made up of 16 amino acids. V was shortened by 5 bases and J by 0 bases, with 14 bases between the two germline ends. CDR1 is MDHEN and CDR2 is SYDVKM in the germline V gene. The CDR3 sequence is CASSPHSGRSYNEQFF. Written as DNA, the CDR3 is TGTGCCAGCAGTCCCCACAGCGGCCGCTCCTACAATGAGCAGTTCTTC.

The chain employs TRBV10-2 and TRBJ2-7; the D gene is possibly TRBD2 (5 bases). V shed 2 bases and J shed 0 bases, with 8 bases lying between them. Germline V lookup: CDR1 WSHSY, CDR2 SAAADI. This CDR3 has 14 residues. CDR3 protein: CASSEQRNSYEQYF. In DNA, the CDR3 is TGCGCCAGCAGTGAGCAGCGGAACTCCTACGAGCAGTACTTC.

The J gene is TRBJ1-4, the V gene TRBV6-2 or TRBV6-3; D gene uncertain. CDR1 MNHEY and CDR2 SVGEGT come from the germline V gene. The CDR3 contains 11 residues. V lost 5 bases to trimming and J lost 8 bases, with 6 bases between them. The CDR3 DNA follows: TGTGCCAGCAGTCACACAGAAAAACTGTTTTTT. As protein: CASSHTEKLFF.

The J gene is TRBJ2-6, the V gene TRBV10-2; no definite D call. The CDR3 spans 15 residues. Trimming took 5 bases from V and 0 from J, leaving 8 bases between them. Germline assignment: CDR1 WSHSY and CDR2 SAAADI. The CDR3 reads CASSRTGSGANVLTF. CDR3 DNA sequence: TGCGCCAGCAGTCGTACGGGCTCTGGGGCCAACGTCCTGACTTTC.

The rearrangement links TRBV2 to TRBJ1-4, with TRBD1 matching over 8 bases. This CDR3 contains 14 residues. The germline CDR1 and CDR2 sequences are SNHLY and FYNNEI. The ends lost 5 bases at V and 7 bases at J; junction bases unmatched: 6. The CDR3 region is CASSLRGLVEKLFF. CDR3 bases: TGTGCCAGCAGTCTCAGGGGGCTTGTTGAAAAACTGTTTTTT.

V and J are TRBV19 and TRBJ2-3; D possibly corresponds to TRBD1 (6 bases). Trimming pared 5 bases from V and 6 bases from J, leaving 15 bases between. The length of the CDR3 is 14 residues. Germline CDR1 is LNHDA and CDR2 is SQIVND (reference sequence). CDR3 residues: CASSFRGSFDTQYF. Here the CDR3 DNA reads TGTGCCAGTAGTTTCAGGGGCTCGTTTGATACGCAGTATTTT.

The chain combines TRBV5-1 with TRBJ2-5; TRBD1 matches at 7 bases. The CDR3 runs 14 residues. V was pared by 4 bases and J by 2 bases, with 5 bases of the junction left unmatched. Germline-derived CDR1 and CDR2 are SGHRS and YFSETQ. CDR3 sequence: CASSQGTAQETQYF. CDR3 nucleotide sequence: TGCGCCAGCAGCCAGGGGACAGCTCAAGAGACCCAGTACTTC.

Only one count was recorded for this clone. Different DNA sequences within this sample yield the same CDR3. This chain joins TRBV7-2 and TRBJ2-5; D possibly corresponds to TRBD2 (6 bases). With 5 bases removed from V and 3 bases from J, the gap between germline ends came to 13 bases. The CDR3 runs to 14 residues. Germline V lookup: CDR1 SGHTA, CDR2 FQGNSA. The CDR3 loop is CASSLGTGEETQYF. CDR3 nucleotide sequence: TGTGCCAGCAGCCTGGGGACTGGAGAAGAGACCCAGTACTTC.

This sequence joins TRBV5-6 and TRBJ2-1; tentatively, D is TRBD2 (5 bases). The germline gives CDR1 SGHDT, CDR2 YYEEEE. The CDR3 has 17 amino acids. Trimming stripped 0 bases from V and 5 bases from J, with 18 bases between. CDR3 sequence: CASSLARLAVDNNEQFF. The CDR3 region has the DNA TGTGCCAGCAGCTTGGCGAGGCTAGCCGTTGACAACAATGAGCAGTTCTTC.